This TCR beta chain was found in a study of T-cell reconstitution after alpha-beta-depleted transplantation in children listed by TCRdb under 2016. About the full investigation: Using TCR repertoire profiling, the study followed T-cell immune reconstitution in a quantitative way in children after TCRalphabeta/CD19-depleted allogeneic hematopoietic cell transplantation.

This clonotype appeared many times. This receptor's antigen is unknown. No base-level quality is on record; no much larger clone is a single base apart. Reading the label with the study, this specimen's treatment or condition is: allogeneic hematopoietic cell transplantation with graft depleted of TCRalphabeta T cells and CD19 B cells. The children who served as transplant recipients had been given grafts of TCRalphabeta/CD19-depleted allogeneic hematopoietic cells. Summary of the overall study and its limitations: Hyperexpanded clone frequencies declined over subsequent months; after one year, T-cell counts and TCRbeta diversity were mostly attributed to newly produced T cells. In some patients, the high TCRbeta diversity seen at day 60 was put down to recipient T cells and intrathymic progenitors that had survived conditioning. The apparently early alphabetaT-cell count recovery about two months after transplant was reportedly dependent on only several hundred rapidly expanded clones derived from non-depleted graft cells.

The germline V gene yields MDHEN for CDR1 and SYDVKM for CDR2. The CDR3 numbers 15 residues from cysteine through phenylalanine. The read is trimmed to its CDR3 DNA, 45 bases read in frame from base 1. V is pared back by 2 bases and J by 5 bases, with 15 bases lying between the germline termini. Libraries were built with PCR. Sequenced using an Illumina HiSeq 2500. TCR library preparation used molecular barcoding, with unique molecular identifiers applied to normalize quantification of the TCRbeta repertoire. In TCRdb, the public reads were trimmed at Q25 with fastp and aligned with MiXCR, with productive beta chains retained. For every CDR3 protein sequence, its rows merge into one entry that carries the most common genes and DNA. The sample table holds 250,000 to 300,000 distinct CDR3 sequences, of which roughly a tenth were seen once. The ten largest clones represent roughly 7.1% of the sample.

The sequence came from a boy under two years old with acute myeloid leukemia, due to receive a stem cell transplant. Sample: PBMCs, taken before TCRalphabeta/CD19-depleted stem cell transplant. This sequence uses TRBV28 and TRBJ1-2; TRBD1 is perhaps the D gene, given 6 matching bases. The nucleotide sequence is given as TGTGCCAGCAGTTTAAGCACCTACAGGGCATATGGCTACACCTTC. The encoded protein is CASSLSTYRAYGYTF.